This note documents a single T cell receptor (beta chain) sequence. This sample was taken from a study of T cells in Graves' hyperthyroidism and ophthalmopathy. From germline, CDR1 is LNHDA and CDR2 SQIVND (reference sequence). Trimming pared 6 bases from V and 8 bases from J, leaving 13 bases between. The CDR3 sequence is 12 residues long. Authors of the study amplified TCR beta CDR3 regions from RNA transcripts. A set of HTBI primers served as the primers for a first-round RT-PCR of the TCR CDR3. Via MiXCR, TCRdb re-called the multiplex PCR reads, giving one row per CDR3 protein. This sample yields more than 650,000 distinct CDR3 sequences, of which approximately 14% are seen a single time; around 9.6% belongs to the top ten.

This chain uses TRBV19 with TRBJ1-2; D gene uncertain. Sequencing was performed on blood. The sequence was obtained from a woman aged 18-35 years with Graves' hyperthyroidism. The CDR3 spells CASRGSAGGYTF. The CDR3 DNA sequence: TGTGCCAGTAGGGGTTCCGCCGGAGGCTACACCTTC. Looking up the rest from reference TRBV19 and TRBJ1-2 gives the full variable domain: DGGITQSPKYLFRKEGQNVTLSCEQNLNHDAMYWYRQDPGQGLRLIYYSQIVNDFQKGDIAEGYSVSREKKESFPLTVTSAQKNPTAFYLCASRGSAGGYTFGSGTRLTVV.